This T cell receptor (beta chain) was sequenced for a study of blood T cell repertoires in COVID-19. Study-wide context: The origin of the acute and convalescent COVID-19 samples was the United States, Italy and Spain.

Enrolment of Seattle patients took place during active infection, and they were followed longitudinally. This table comes from immunoSEQ multiplex PCR, and its TCRdb copy is limited to in-frame clones, with some not included. The data show 200,000 to 300,000 clones, with roughly 79% seen just once and approximately 7.5% held by the top ten. CDR1 is SGDLS, CDR2 YYNGEE, per germline. This CDR3 has 15 amino acids. After removal of 3 bases from V and 5 bases from J, the junction contained 9 bases not matched to a gene. The sample consisted of peripheral blood. J is TRBJ1-2 and V is TRBV9; 8 nucleotides agree with TRBD1. The sequence was collected from a woman aged 80 or older with COVID-19, enrolled during active disease. The CDR3 reads CASSAGGQVRYGYTF. CDR3 in DNA: TGTGCCAGCAGCGCAGGGGGACAGGTCCGTTATGGCTACACCTTC.